Listed below are T cell receptor beta chains from one sample, sequenced in a study of blood T cells in healthy people across ages. In TCRdb, the 5' RACE reads were re-called with MiXCR into one record per CDR3 protein. The sample lists 650,000 to 1,000,000 distinct CDR3 sequences, 30% to 45% occurring once. Sequencing used blood. The source of these receptors is a man aged 18 to 35 in good health. CDR3s include the opening cysteine and the closing phenylalanine or tryptophan. D genes are given only for firm matches. For some rows the clone size is stated as once, few or many, or as a class when expanded; others skip it.

clone_size	d_call	v_call	j_call	cdr3_aa	cdr3_nt
-	-	TRBV7-2	TRBJ1-1	CASSTLIRAFF	TGTGCCAGCAGCACCTTGATCCGGGCTTTCTTT
-	-	TRBV12-3/TRBV12-4	TRBJ1-1	CASSNQGPGDTEAFF	TGTGCCAGCAGTAACCAGGGCCCAGGGGACACTGAAGCTTTCTTT
-	-	TRBV12-5	TRBJ2-1	CASGLGDVIVDEQFF	TGTGCTAGTGGTTTGGGAGACGTTATCGTCGATGAGCAGTTCTTC
few	-	TRBV4-3	TRBJ2-7	CASSQVTGREQYF	TGCGCCAGCAGCCAAGTAACAGGGCGCGAGCAGTACTTC
many	-	TRBV7-2	TRBJ1-2	CASSLTEYGYTF	TGTGCCAGCAGCTTGACAGAGTATGGCTACACCTTC
-	-	TRBV7-3	TRBJ1-2	CASSLTAGNGYTF	TGTGCCAGCAGCTTAACGGCAGGGAATGGCTACACCTTC
-	TRBD1	TRBV28	TRBJ2-5	CASRTTGGRETQYF	TGTGCCAGCAGGACAACAGGGGGCAGGGAGACCCAGTACTTC
few	-	TRBV12-3/TRBV12-4	TRBJ2-5	CASRGGALNNEQYF	TGTGCCAGCAGGGGGGGGGCGTTGAACAATGAGCAGTACTTC
few	-	TRBV6-1	TRBJ1-4	CASISDPTNEKLFF	TGTGCCAGCATATCCGACCCAACTAATGAAAAACTGTTTTTT
-	-	TRBV7-2	TRBJ2-7	CASSQDRFSYEQYF	TGTGCCAGCAGTCAAGACAGGTTCTCCTACGAGCAGTACTTC
-	TRBD1	TRBV7-9	TRBJ2-3	CASSPRTGSPADTQYF	TGTGCCAGCAGCCCCCGGACAGGGAGTCCCGCAGATACGCAGTATTTT
few	TRBD2	TRBV3-1	TRBJ2-7	CASSLGLAGVDEQYF	TGTGCCAGCAGTCTGGGACTAGCGGGAGTTGACGAGCAGTACTTC
few	-	TRBV24-1	TRBJ2-1	CATSVVSGEQFF	TGTGCCACCAGTGTTGTGAGCGGAGAGCAGTTCTTC
-	-	TRBV29-1	TRBJ2-6	CSVVNRSSGANVLTF	TGCAGCGTTGTTAACAGGAGCTCTGGGGCCAACGTCCTGACTTTC
few	-	TRBV9	TRBJ2-1	CASSVGGSRSEQFF	TGTGCCAGCAGCGTAGGGGGTTCTCGGAGTGAGCAGTTCTTC
many	-	TRBV12-3/TRBV12-4	TRBJ2-1	CASSLATGRVSDEQFF	TGTGCCAGCAGTTTAGCTACGGGTCGGGTATCCGATGAGCAGTTCTTC
-	TRBD1	TRBV20-1	TRBJ2-1	CSARASGQGSSNKQFF	TGCAGTGCTAGAGCATCGGGACAGGGTTCTTCCAATAAGCAGTTCTTC
-	-	TRBV19	TRBJ2-1	CASSMAGAEFF	TGTGCCAGTAGTATGGCGGGGGCTGAGTTCTTC
-	TRBD1	TRBV4-1	TRBJ1-4	CASSPGQGVYVNEKLFF	TGCGCCAGCAGCCCCGGACAGGGGGTCTATGTTAATGAAAAACTGTTTTTT
few	TRBD2	TRBV7-2	TRBJ2-3	CASSLASGGANTQYF	TGTGCCAGCAGCTTAGCTAGCGGGGGGGCGAATACGCAGTATTTT
few	-	TRBV30	TRBJ1-1	CAWSKRGTTEAFF	TGTGCCTGGAGTAAGAGGGGGACCACTGAAGCTTTCTTT
many	-	TRBV6-6	TRBJ2-7	CASSHTSLASYEQYF	TGTGCCAGCAGCCACACCTCGCTTGCTTCCTACGAGCAGTACTTC
many	-	TRBV20-1	TRBJ1-5	CSARVRGNQPQHF	TGCAGTGCTAGAGTGAGGGGCAATCAGCCCCAGCATTTT
-	TRBD2	TRBV28	TRBJ2-1	CASILSGGVRSEQFF	TGTGCCAGCATCCTTAGCGGGGGGGTTAGGAGTGAGCAGTTCTTC
-	-	TRBV20-1	TRBJ2-7	CSAAWQGGEQYF	TGCAGTGCTGCCTGGCAGGGAGGCGAGCAGTACTTC
few	TRBD1	TRBV27	TRBJ2-2	CASGTGGDGAGELFF	TGTGCCAGCGGCACAGGGGGCGATGGAGCCGGGGAGCTGTTTTTT
few	TRBD2	TRBV10-3	TRBJ2-3	CAIRALTSALGDTQYF	TGTGCCATCCGAGCTCTAACTAGCGCCCTTGGGGATACGCAGTATTTT
-	-	TRBV29-1	TRBJ1-2	CSVGRDNDYTF	TGCAGCGTTGGACGGGACAACGACTACACCTTC
few	TRBD1	TRBV29-1	TRBJ2-5	CSVEDHRGLGETQYF	TGCAGCGTTGAAGATCACAGGGGGCTGGGGGAGACCCAGTACTTC
few	-	TRBV12-3/TRBV12-4	TRBJ2-3	CASSSQDSNTDTQYF	TGTGCCAGCAGTTCTCAGGACAGCAACACAGATACGCAGTATTTT
few	TRBD2	TRBV4-3	TRBJ2-3	CASSQGSSGGASDTQYF	TGCGCCAGCAGCCAAGGTTCTAGCGGGGGGGCGTCAGATACGCAGTATTTT
-	TRBD1	TRBV7-2	TRBJ1-1	CASRDTGQGFVEAFF	TGTGCCAGCAGGGATACGGGACAGGGATTTGTTGAAGCTTTCTTT
many	-	TRBV15	TRBJ1-5	CATSRDGNQPQHF	TGTGCCACCAGCAGAGATGGCAATCAGCCCCAGCATTTT
-	-	TRBV12-3/TRBV12-4	TRBJ1-5	CASSFWAGDSNQPQHF	TGTGCCAGCAGTTTTTGGGCAGGGGATAGCAATCAGCCCCAGCATTTT
-	-	TRBV5-6	TRBJ2-3	CASSLGSPQDTQYF	TGTGCCAGCAGCTTGGGGAGCCCCCAAGATACGCAGTATTTT
-	-	TRBV6-2/TRBV6-3	TRBJ2-1	CASTDVGDYNEQFF	TGTGCCAGCACGGACGTGGGGGACTACAATGAGCAGTTCTTC
-	TRBD2	TRBV28	TRBJ2-7	CASSGLAGGPYNEQYF	TGTGCCAGCTCTGGACTAGCGGGGGGACCTTACAATGAGCAGTACTTC
few	-	TRBV29-1	TRBJ1-2	CSVFQGPGYTF	TGCAGCGTTTTCCAGGGACCTGGCTACACCTTC
few	-	TRBV27	TRBJ2-1	CASSSPEDNEQFF	TGTGCCAGCAGTTCGCCCGAGGACAATGAGCAGTTCTTC
many	TRBD2	TRBV12-3/TRBV12-4	TRBJ2-3	CASSKLAGGDTQYF	TGTGCCAGCAGTAAACTAGCGGGGGGAGATACGCAGTATTTT
-	-	TRBV29-1	TRBJ1-1	CSGLGGMMDEVFF	TGCAGCGGTCTGGGGGGTATGATGGATGAAGTTTTCTTT
few	-	TRBV7-8	TRBJ1-4	CASSLFVEEKLFF	TGTGCCAGCAGCTTATTCGTCGAAGAAAAACTGTTTTTT
few	TRBD1	TRBV9	TRBJ1-2	CASTQTGSSYGYTF	TGTGCCAGCACCCAGACAGGGTCGTCCTATGGCTACACCTTC
-	-	TRBV20-1	TRBJ2-1	CSARLGLHYDEQFF	TGCAGTGCTAGGTTAGGACTACACTATGATGAGCAGTTCTTC
few	-	TRBV4-3	TRBJ2-2	CATSQLANTGELFF	TGCGCCACCTCACAACTGGCGAACACCGGGGAGCTGTTTTTT
-	-	TRBV9	TRBJ2-3	CASRPTLSNTDTQYF	TGTGCCAGCAGACCGACCCTATCCAACACAGATACGCAGTATTTT
-	TRBD1	TRBV10-3	TRBJ2-1	CAISGQGAYNEQFF	TGTGCCATCAGTGGACAGGGGGCCTACAATGAGCAGTTCTTC
-	-	TRBV7-2	TRBJ2-5	CASSFGLPDEQYF	TGTGCCAGCAGCTTCGGACTCCCCGATGAGCAGTACTTC
few	-	TRBV14	TRBJ2-1	CASRRLGGNEQFF	TGTGCCAGCAGGAGGCTAGGCGGGAATGAGCAGTTCTTC
few	-	TRBV30	TRBJ1-6	CAWGFRTENSPLHF	TGTGCCTGGGGATTCAGGACCGAAAATTCACCCCTCCACTTT
-	-	TRBV9	TRBJ2-2	CASNNRGRDTGELFF	TGTGCCAGCAACAATAGGGGGAGGGACACCGGGGAGCTGTTTTTT
few	TRBD1	TRBV30	TRBJ1-4	CAWRDRAEKLFF	TGTGCCTGGAGGGACAGGGCGGAAAAACTGTTTTTT
many	-	TRBV7-2	TRBJ2-5	CASSLPGLQETQYF	TGTGCCAGCAGCTTACCAGGGCTCCAAGAGACCCAGTACTTC
-	-	TRBV6-5	TRBJ1-2	CASSYRAGNYGYTF	TGTGCCAGCAGTTATCGAGCAGGGAACTATGGCTACACCTTC
many	TRBD2	TRBV14	TRBJ2-3	CASSQVGGGYTDTQYF	TGTGCCAGCAGCCAAGTCGGCGGGGGGTACACAGATACGCAGTATTTT
-	TRBD1	TRBV3-1	TRBJ2-7	CASSQMPMGQNNEQYF	TGTGCCAGCAGCCAAATGCCGATGGGACAGAACAATGAGCAGTACTTC
few	-	TRBV5-1	TRBJ2-3	CASSPLLEDRRDTQYF	TGCGCCAGCAGCCCACTTTTGGAAGACCGGAGGGATACGCAGTATTTT
-	-	TRBV12-3/TRBV12-4	TRBJ2-7	CASSLDLTYNNEQYF	TGTGCCAGCAGTTTAGATCTGACATACAACAATGAGCAGTACTTC
once	-	TRBV12-3/TRBV12-4	TRBJ2-3	CASSGRDSTDTQYF	TGTGCCAGCAGCGGCCGGGACAGCACAGATACGCAGTATTTT